This T cell receptor beta chain was sequenced for a study of metastatic and nonmetastatic thyroid tumors. Overall study context: A comparison of repertoires was made across blood and tumor or nodule tissue from malignant and benign thyroid patients. Study results and limitations: Malignant thyroid tumors reportedly had TCR beta diversity that was significantly higher than in benign nodules, in blood and tumor.

The authors' processing: A distant-metastasis classifier for papillary thyroid cancer was built using CDR3 differences across clinicopathological groups. TCRdb called clones again from the PCR reads with MiXCR. V and J calls and clone size were set by TCRdb, not the authors. The table records approximately 10,000 clones, under 40% of them present only once. Germline V lookup: CDR1 SEHNR, CDR2 FQNEAQ (reference sequence). The CDR3 loop spans 14 amino acids. Trimming pared 1 base from V and 4 bases from J, leaving 11 bases between. This clone rates as large. Its antigen is as yet unknown. Within the sample, other DNA sequences also encode this same CDR3. Each patient went into thyroid surgery without having received any treatment.

Sample: tumor tissue. The rearrangement links TRBV7-9 to TRBJ2-7, with D tentatively TRBD1 or TRBD2 (6 bases each). The sequence came from a female donor with papillary thyroid cancer or a benign thyroid nodule (not recorded which). Some clones in this sample may be carry-over from other donors' samples. The CDR3 nucleotides read TGTGCCAGCAGCTTAGAGGGGGGTGGGTACGAGCAGTACTTC. Protein sequence: CASSLEGGGYEQYF. The complete variable domain, with remaining parts taken from reference TRBV7-9 and TRBJ2-7, reads DTGVSQNPRHKITKRGQNVTFRCDPISEHNRLYWYRQTLGQGPEFLTYFQNEAQLEKSRLLSDRFSAERPKGSFSTLEIQRTEQGDSAMYLCASSLEGGGYEQYFGPGTRLTVT.